This T cell receptor beta chain was captured in a study of blood T cells in healthy people across ages. A second PCR, run for about 6 to 11 cycles, used a sample-barcoded 5' primer plus a J-beta primer mix. TCRdb analysed the 5' RACE reads with MiXCR anew, one entry per CDR3 protein. The sample records hundreds of thousands of distinct CDR3 sequences, around 42% being singletons. Roughly 9.8 milliliters of peripheral blood were drawn from each donor. The germline CDR1 and CDR2 sequences are SQVTM and ANQGSEA. Deletions cut 7 bases from V and 10 bases from J, with 17 bases between. This CDR3 region has 12 residues. This clonotype was counted many times.

This chain joins TRBV29-1 and TRBJ2-1; D is perhaps TRBD1 or TRBD2 (6 bases each). Sequencing input: blood. The clonotype originates from a man aged 60 to 69 in good health. The CDR3 region is CSAEGGSREQFF. In DNA form, the CDR3 reads TGCAGCGCCGAGGGGGGATCACGCGAGCAGTTCTTC.